A single sample is the source of the 29 T cell receptor beta chains below, sequenced in a study of T-cell reconstitution after alpha-beta-depleted transplantation in children (dated by TCRdb to about 2016). The receptor library was made with PCR. Sequenced on an Illumina HiSeq 2500. To normalize quantification of the TCRbeta repertoire, the TCR libraries were built with molecular barcoding that relied on unique molecular identifiers. TCRdb reran the public reads through fastp at Q25 and MiXCR, keeping productive beta chains. Each CDR3 protein appears once, grouped with its most common genes and DNA. In this sample the table shows 200,000 to 250,000 distinct CDR3 sequences, about a tenth of which occur a single time. 5% to 7% of the sample belongs to the ten largest clones. The starting material was PBMCs from the stem cell graft donor, obtained from the stem cell graft. These receptor sequences come from a human donor who donated a stem cell graft to a child with acute lymphoblastic leukemia.

This clonotype has at least ten counts. The CDR3 here is CASSLETLEKLFF. The DNA for the CDR3 is TGTGCCAGCAGTTTAGAGACCCTTGAAAAACTGTTTTTT. J is TRBJ1-4 and V is TRBV12-3 or TRBV12-4; D unclear. There are 13 residues in the CDR3. V was shortened by 1 base and J by 7 bases, with 7 bases between the two germline ends.

The chain employs TRBV12-3 or TRBV12-4 and TRBJ2-3; no clear D gene. The CDR3 has 14 amino acids. V lost 2 bases, J lost 0 bases, and 6 bases lay in between. This chain's CDR3 is CASSLLGSTDTQYF. Written as DNA, the CDR3 is TGTGCCAGCAGTTTACTGGGGAGCACAGATACGCAGTATTTT.

J is TRBJ1-6 and V is TRBV12-3 or TRBV12-4, with 7 positions matching TRBD1. V lost 6 bases to trimming and J lost 7 bases; unmatched junction nucleotides: 9. The length of the CDR3 is 15 residues. The CDR3 spells CASRDRRGGNSPLHF. The DNA for the CDR3 is TGTGCCAGCAGGGACCGGCGAGGGGGCAATTCACCCCTCCACTTT.

This clonotype appeared many times. V and J are TRBV2 and TRBJ2-7; D remains ambiguous. The V end was cut by 2 bases, the J end by 4 bases, with 24 bases between. The CDR3 is 18 amino acids. Germline CDR1 is SNHLY and CDR2 is FYNNEI. DNA for the CDR3: TGTGCCAGCAGTGAAAACTCACACACAGAGAGTTTTTGGTACGAGCAGTACTTC. Protein product: CASSENSHTESFWYEQYF.

J is TRBJ1-1 and V is TRBV6-1, with D possibly matching TRBD1 (5 bases). Trimming removed 7 bases at V and 0 bases at J, with 18 bases between. The CDR3 covers 16 residues. The V gene's germline CDR1 is MNHNS and CDR2 SASEGT. DNA of the CDR3: TGTGCCAGCACCTTTCGAGGGGCCCTCATGAACACTGAAGCTTTCTTT. The encoded protein is CASTFRGALMNTEAFF.

This clonotype was seen many times. The gene calls are TRBV27 and TRBJ2-7; the match to TRBD1 covers 7 bases. V was pared by 5 bases and J by 4 bases, with 8 bases of the junction left unmatched. The CDR3 spans 14 residues. Germline V gives CDR1 MNHEY, CDR2 SMNVEV (reference sequence). The CDR3 DNA sequence: TGTGCCAGCAGTCCAACAGGGGTAGCTTACGAGCAGTACTTC. Its protein product is CASSPTGVAYEQYF.

This clonotype was recorded a few times. V and J are TRBV6-5 and TRBJ1-3, with D perhaps TRBD1 (6 bases). Germline V gene lookup returns CDR1 MNHEY and CDR2 SVGAGI. Trimming took 0 bases from V and 4 from J, leaving 16 bases between them. CDR3 length: 17 residues. This chain's CDR3 is CASSYSTVTGSGNTIYF. In DNA, the CDR3 is TGTGCCAGCAGTTACTCGACCGTAACAGGGTCGGGAAACACCATATATTTT.

Points on this clonotype: A read error may produce the germline difference seen at one junction end. The chain couples TRBV27 to TRBJ2-7, with D unresolved. This CDR3 is 15 amino acids long. CDR1 and CDR2 (germline): MNHEY, SMNVEV (reference sequence). The CDR3 DNA sequence: TGTGCCAGCTCTCGCGCATCCAGGACCTCCCACGAGCAGTACTTC. Protein: CASSRASRTSHEQYF.

This chain joins TRBV16 and TRBJ2-7, with TRBD1 as a possible D gene (6 bases). Trimming cost V 0 bases and J 4 bases, with 10 bases left between them. Per germline, CDR1 KGHSY and CDR2 FQNENV. The CDR3 has 14 amino acids. The CDR3 nucleotides read TGTGCCAGCAGCCAATCAGGGGGAGAATACGAGCAGTACTTC. It is translated as CASSQSGGEYEQYF.

A few counts support this clonotype. The genes are TRBV5-1 and TRBJ2-2; D gene uncertain. The germline V gene encodes CDR1 SGHRS and CDR2 YFSETQ. Deletions cut 2 bases from V and 4 bases from J, with 18 bases between. CDR3 size: 17 residues. The CDR3 DNA reads TGCGCCAGCAGCTTCTGGCCCTCAGGAGTCAGCACCGGGGAGCTGTTTTTT. This translates into CASSFWPSGVSTGELFF.

This clonotype was counted only a few times. This chain links TRBV7-9 with TRBJ1-2, with 7 bases lining up with TRBD1. This CDR3 spans 15 amino acids. Trimming took 3 bases from V and 0 from J; bases not matched to a gene: 4. Looked up from germline, CDR1 is SEHNR and CDR2 is FQNEAQ (reference sequence). In DNA, the CDR3 is TGTGCCAGCAGCTTTTCAGGGGGAGCTAACTATGGCTACACCTTC. Protein product: CASSFSGGANYGYTF.

This chain uses TRBV27 with TRBJ2-7; D possibly matches TRBD1 or TRBD2 (5 bases each). V lost 7 bases to trimming and J lost 3 bases, with 19 bases between them. The CDR3 is 15 amino acids. Germline-derived CDR1 and CDR2 are MNHEY and SMNVEV (reference sequence). For the CDR3, the DNA is TGTGCCAGCACCAAAGAGGGGAAAGCGTACTACGAGCAGTACTTC. Protein sequence: CASTKEGKAYYEQYF.

This clonotype was seen at least ten times. The V call is TRBV11-2, the J call TRBJ2-1, with D unclear. V was pared by 5 bases and J by 7 bases, with 12 bases between. CDR1 and CDR2 from the germline V gene are SGHAT and FQNNGV. The CDR3 loop spans 13 amino acids. The CDR3 loop is CASSQESWNEQFF. The CDR3 DNA is TGTGCCAGCAGCCAGGAAAGTTGGAATGAGCAGTTCTTC.

This clonotype has ten or more counts. V gene TRBV12-3 or TRBV12-4 combines with J gene TRBJ2-1; the D gene is possibly TRBD1 (6 bases). This CDR3 is 15 amino acids long. V lost 5 bases to trimming and J lost 5 bases, with 16 bases between them. CDR3 bases: TGTGCCAGCAGTGTACAGGGATGGTTGAACAATGAGCAGTTCTTC. Amino acids: CASSVQGWLNNEQFF.

V gene TRBV6-2 or TRBV6-3 combines with J gene TRBJ2-3; maybe TRBD2 (5 bases). CDR1 is MNHEY and CDR2 is SVGEGT in the germline V gene. Between the trimmed V and J ends, which lost 6 bases and 2 bases, there was a span of 24 bases. The CDR3 extends over 18 amino acids. The chain's CDR3 is CASRHPGLDGVYTDTQYF. CDR3 bases: TGTGCCAGCAGACACCCTGGACTCGATGGCGTTTACACAGATACGCAGTATTTT.

This clonotype was found a few times. The chain couples TRBV5-1 to TRBJ1-1, with D possibly being TRBD1 (6 bases). The V end was cut by 4 bases, the J end by 1 base, with 14 bases between. The CDR3 loop spans 15 amino acids. Germline CDR1 and CDR2: SGHRS and YFSETQ. The chain's CDR3 is CASSDPGEGNTEAFF. CDR3 DNA sequence: TGCGCCAGCAGCGACCCAGGGGAGGGGAACACTGAAGCTTTCTTT.

In its sample, this clonotype was seen a few times. The V call is TRBV7-9, the J call TRBJ1-2; D ambiguous. Germline V gives CDR1 SEHNR, CDR2 FQNEAQ (reference sequence). The V end lost 3 bases, the J end lost 9 bases, and 17 bases lay between the germline ends. This CDR3 has 14 residues. The CDR3, as DNA: TGTGCCAGCAGCTTTAGGGCCAACACGGTTCGCTACACCTTC. Translation: CASSFRANTVRYTF.

The chain carries TRBV5-4 and TRBJ2-3, with D possibly called TRBD1 or TRBD2 (5 bases each). CDR1 is SGHNT and CDR2 is YYREEE in the germline V gene (reference sequence). V lost 1 base to trimming and J lost 4 bases, with 13 bases between them. CDR3 length: 15 residues. The CDR3 sequence: CASSLQGQGADTQYF. Here the CDR3 DNA reads TGTGCCAGCAGCTTGCAGGGCCAGGGAGCAGATACGCAGTATTTT.

This clonotype was seen a handful of times. The V gene is TRBV5-6, the J gene TRBJ1-2; TRBD1 agrees at 7 bases. Germline CDR1 SGHDT, CDR2 YYEEEE. This CDR3 region has 16 residues. The ends lost 0 bases at V and 4 bases at J; junction bases unmatched: 9. CDR3 protein: CASSLGGTDLFYGYTF. The DNA of the CDR3 is TGTGCCAGCAGCTTGGGCGGGACAGATCTTTTCTATGGCTACACCTTC.

Ten or more counts support this clonotype. At one boundary the junction diverges from the germline segment, which might be a read error. The chain recombines TRBV27 with TRBJ1-2; 7 bases map to TRBD1. Per germline, CDR1 MNHEY and CDR2 SMNVEV (reference sequence). The CDR3 runs to 19 residues. The chain's CDR3 is CASRTLYRDRTLLNFGYTF. The CDR3 coding sequence is TGTGCCAGCAGGACTTTGTACCGGGACAGAACCTTACTCAACTTTGGCTACACCTTC.

This clonotype appeared a few times. J is TRBJ2-7 and V is TRBV24-1; 11 bases line up with TRBD1. Trimming took 10 bases from V and 0 from J; bases not matched to a gene: 1. The germline V gene has CDR1 KGHDR and CDR2 SFDVKD. The CDR3 sequence is 13 residues long. The CDR3 here is CATGTGGSYEQYF. The CDR3 DNA follows: TGTGCCACAGGGACAGGGGGCTCCTACGAGCAGTACTTC.

This clonotype was recorded many times. The chain combines TRBV5-1 with TRBJ1-6; 7 bases are a match to TRBD1. Germline trimming cut 4 bases from V and 7 bases from J; bases unmatched to any gene: 5. Germline CDR1 is SGHRS and CDR2 is YFSETQ. CDR3 length equals 14 residues. The CDR3 coding sequence is TGCGCCAGCAGCGGGACAGCAGAAAATTCACCCCTCCACTTT. Protein sequence: CASSGTAENSPLHF.

This clonotype was observed many times. This chain links TRBV7-7 with TRBJ2-6; no reliable D call. The CDR3 extends over 17 amino acids. V lost 5 bases and J lost 0, with 14 bases in between. CDR1 is SSHAT, CDR2 FNYEAQ, per germline (reference sequence). The CDR3 DNA sequence: TGTGCCAGCAGCCCCTCCCTTCAGAGCTCTGGGGCCAACGTCCTGACTTTC. Translation: CASSPSLQSSGANVLTF.

The chain joins TRBV27 to TRBJ2-1; 11 nucleotides agree with TRBD2. This CDR3 has 20 amino acids. V trimming: 0 bases; J trimming: 7 bases; junction bases outside the gene matches: 17. The germline V gene has CDR1 MNHEY and CDR2 SMNVEV (reference sequence). CDR3 in amino acids: CASSLSRVSSGGQVGNEQFF. The CDR3 nucleotides are TGTGCCAGCAGTTTATCGCGAGTTTCTAGCGGGGGGCAGGTAGGAAATGAGCAGTTCTTC.

The V and J genes are TRBV11-3 and TRBJ1-4; D is unclear. V was trimmed by 1 base and J by 8 bases, leaving 11 bases between them. The CDR3 sequence is 14 residues long. Looked up from germline, CDR1 is SGHNT and CDR2 is YENEEA. The CDR3 region is CASSLGGSGEKLFF. The CDR3 bases are TGTGCCAGCAGCTTAGGGGGTTCTGGGGAAAAACTGTTTTTT.

The rearrangement uses TRBV5-8 and TRBJ2-1; a possible D gene is TRBD2 (5 bases). The CDR3 has 16 residues. CDR1 and CDR2 from the germline V gene are SGHTS and YDEGEE. Deletions cut 4 bases from V and 5 bases from J, with 19 bases between. The CDR3 region has the DNA TGTGCCAGCAGCCGGTATCTAGCTGACGTAAACAATGAGCAGTTCTTC. Protein: CASSRYLADVNNEQFF.

V gene TRBV30 combines with J gene TRBJ1-1, with a weak D call TRBD1 (6 bases). V lost 1 base and J lost 0, with 9 bases in between. Per the germline V gene, CDR1 is GTSNPN and CDR2 is SVGIG (reference sequence). The CDR3 runs to 14 residues. The CDR3 DNA follows: TGTGCCTGGAGTGCGGGGGCGTTGAACACTGAAGCTTTCTTT. As protein: CAWSAGALNTEAFF.

The V gene is TRBV25-1, the J gene TRBJ2-1; D is possibly TRBD2 (5 bases). Germline-derived CDR1 and CDR2 are MGHDK and SYGVNS. Trimming left V 3 bases short and J 7 bases short, with 16 bases between. The CDR3 is 15 amino acids. This CDR3 reads CASSEAGPGKNEQFF. The CDR3 DNA follows: TGTGCCAGCAGTGAGGCGGGTCCGGGAAAGAATGAGCAGTTCTTC.

In this sample, this clonotype turned up many times. V usage is TRBV19 and J usage is TRBJ1-1; weak D call: TRBD1 (5 bases). This CDR3 is 15 amino acids long. CDR1 and CDR2 (germline): LNHDA, SQIVND (reference sequence). V was clipped by 3 bases and J by 5 bases, with 16 bases between them. The DNA for the CDR3 is TGTGCCAGTAGTATGGGACTTAAAGGTTGGACTGAAGCTTTCTTT. Translating it yields CASSMGLKGWTEAFF.